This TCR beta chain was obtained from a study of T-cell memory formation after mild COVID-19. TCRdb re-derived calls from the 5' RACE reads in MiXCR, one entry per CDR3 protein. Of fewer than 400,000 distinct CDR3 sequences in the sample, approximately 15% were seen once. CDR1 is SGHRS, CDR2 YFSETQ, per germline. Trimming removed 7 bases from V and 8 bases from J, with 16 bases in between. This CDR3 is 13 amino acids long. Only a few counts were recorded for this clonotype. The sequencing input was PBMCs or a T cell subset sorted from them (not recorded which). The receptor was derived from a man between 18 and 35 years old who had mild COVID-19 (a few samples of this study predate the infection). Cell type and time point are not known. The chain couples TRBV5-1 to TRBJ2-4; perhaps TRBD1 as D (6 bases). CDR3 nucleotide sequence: TGCGCCAGCCGGACAGCCTCCAGGGACATTCAGTACTTC. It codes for CASRTASRDIQYF. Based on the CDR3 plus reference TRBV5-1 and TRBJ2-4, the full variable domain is KAGVTQTPRYLIKTRGQQVTLSCSPISGHRSVSWYQQTPGQGLQFLFEYFSETQRNKGNFPGRFSGRQFSNSRSEMNVSTLELGDSALYLCASRTASRDIQYFGAGTRLSVL.